This TCR beta chain was captured in a study of blood T cell repertoires in COVID-19. Study-level information: Whether acute or convalescent, the COVID-19 samples came from the United States, Italy and Spain.

Losses at the gene ends were 2 bases for V and 1 base for J; bases not matched to a gene: 12. Germline-derived CDR1 and CDR2 are MNHEY and SVGEGT. The CDR3 runs to 18 residues. Authors' methods: Amplification of reference gene primers was used by the study to estimate nucleated cell counts. TCRdb's copy holds only in-frame clones and misses some; the assay was immunoSEQ multiplex PCR. V and J calls and clone size are as listed in that table; D and trimming were resolved from the DNA. The profile shows more than 95,000 clones, about four fifths of them singletons. This clonotype was obtained from a man aged 25-45 years with COVID-19, enrolled during active disease. The genes are TRBV6-2 or TRBV6-3 and TRBJ1-1; 8 bases fit TRBD1. The sequenced sample was peripheral blood. The CDR3 coding sequence is TGTGCCAGCAGTTACCGGGACAGGACTTTGCTAGGGAACACTGAAGCTTTCTTT. Translated: CASSYRDRTLLGNTEAFF.